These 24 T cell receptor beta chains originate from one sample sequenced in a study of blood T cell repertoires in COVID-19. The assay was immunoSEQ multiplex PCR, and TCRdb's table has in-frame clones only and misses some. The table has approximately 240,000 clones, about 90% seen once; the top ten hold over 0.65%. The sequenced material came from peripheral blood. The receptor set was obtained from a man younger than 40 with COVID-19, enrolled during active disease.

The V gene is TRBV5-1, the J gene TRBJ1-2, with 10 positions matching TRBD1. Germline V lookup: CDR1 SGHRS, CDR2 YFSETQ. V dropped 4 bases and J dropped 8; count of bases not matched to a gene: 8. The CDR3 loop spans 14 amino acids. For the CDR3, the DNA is TGCGCCAGCAGCGTGGACAGGGGGTATGAAGGCTACACCTTC. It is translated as CASSVDRGYEGYTF.

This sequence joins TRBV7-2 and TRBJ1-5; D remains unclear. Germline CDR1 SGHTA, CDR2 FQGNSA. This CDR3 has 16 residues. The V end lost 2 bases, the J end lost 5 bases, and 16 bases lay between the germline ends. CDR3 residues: CASSLMQAGWDQPQHF. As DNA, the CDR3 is TGTGCCAGCAGCTTAATGCAGGCAGGTTGGGATCAGCCCCAGCATTTT.

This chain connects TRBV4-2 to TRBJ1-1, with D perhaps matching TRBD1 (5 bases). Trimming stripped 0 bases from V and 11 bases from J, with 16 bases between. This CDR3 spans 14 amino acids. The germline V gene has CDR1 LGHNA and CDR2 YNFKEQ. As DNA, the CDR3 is TGTGCCAGCAGCCAAGATACGCAGGGTGGAGGGGCTTTCTTT. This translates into CASSQDTQGGGAFF.

The CDR3 loop reads CSVAGLAGGLQETQYF. The CDR3 DNA sequence: TGCAGCGTGGCTGGACTAGCGGGGGGCCTACAAGAGACCCAGTACTTC. The chain combines TRBV29-1 with TRBJ2-5, with 14 bases identical to TRBD2. In germline, CDR1 is SQVTM, CDR2 ANQGSEA. The CDR3 loop spans 16 amino acids. V shed 6 bases and J 2 bases; nucleotides not matched to a gene: 8.

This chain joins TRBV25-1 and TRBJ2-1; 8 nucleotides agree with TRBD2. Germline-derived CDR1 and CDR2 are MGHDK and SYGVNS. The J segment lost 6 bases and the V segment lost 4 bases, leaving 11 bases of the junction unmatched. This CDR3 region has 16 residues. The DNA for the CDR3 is TGTGCCAGCAGTGGCACGGGGGGGACTAGTTTCAATGAGCAGTTCTTC. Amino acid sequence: CASSGTGGTSFNEQFF.

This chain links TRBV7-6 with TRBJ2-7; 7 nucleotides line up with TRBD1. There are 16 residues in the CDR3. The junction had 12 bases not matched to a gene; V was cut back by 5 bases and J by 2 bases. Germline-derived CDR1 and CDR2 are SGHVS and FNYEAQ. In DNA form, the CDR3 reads TGTGCCAGCAGCCCCACGGACAGGATGGTACCCTACGAGCAGTACTTC. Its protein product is CASSPTDRMVPYEQYF.

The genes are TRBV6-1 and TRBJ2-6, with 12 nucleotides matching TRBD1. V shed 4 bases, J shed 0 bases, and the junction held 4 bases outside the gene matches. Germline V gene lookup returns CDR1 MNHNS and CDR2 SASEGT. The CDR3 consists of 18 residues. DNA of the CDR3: TGTGCCAGCAGTGGGGGACAGGGGGCCCCCTCTGGGGCCAACGTCCTGACTTTC. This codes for CASSGGQGAPSGANVLTF.

Here the CDR3 reads CASSLQGNEQFF. The DNA of the CDR3 is TGTGCCAGCAGCTTGCAGGGTAATGAGCAGTTCTTC. J is TRBJ2-1 and V is TRBV11-3; possible D gene TRBD1, 5 bases. The germline gives CDR1 SGHNT, CDR2 YENEEA. V lost 3 bases to trimming and J lost 7 bases, with 7 bases between them. The CDR3 sequence is 12 residues long.

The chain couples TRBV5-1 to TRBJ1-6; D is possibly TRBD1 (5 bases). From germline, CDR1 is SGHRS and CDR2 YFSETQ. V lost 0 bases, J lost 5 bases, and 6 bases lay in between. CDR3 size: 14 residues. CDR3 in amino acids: CASSLGQNNSPLHF. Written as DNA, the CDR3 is TGCGCCAGCAGCTTGGGACAGAATAATTCACCCCTCCACTTT. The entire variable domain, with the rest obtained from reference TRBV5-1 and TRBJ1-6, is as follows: KAGVTQTPRYLIKTRGQQVTLSCSPISGHRSVSWYQQTPGQGLQFLFEYFSETQRNKGNFPGRFSGRQFSNSRSEMNVSTLELGDSALYLCASSLGQNNSPLHFGNGTRLTVT.

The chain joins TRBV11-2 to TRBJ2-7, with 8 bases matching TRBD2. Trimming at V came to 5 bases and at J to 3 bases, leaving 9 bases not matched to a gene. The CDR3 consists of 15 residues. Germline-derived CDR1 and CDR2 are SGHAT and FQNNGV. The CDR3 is CASSPERGTHYEQYF. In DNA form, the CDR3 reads TGTGCCAGCAGCCCCGAGCGGGGGACTCACTACGAGCAGTACTTC.

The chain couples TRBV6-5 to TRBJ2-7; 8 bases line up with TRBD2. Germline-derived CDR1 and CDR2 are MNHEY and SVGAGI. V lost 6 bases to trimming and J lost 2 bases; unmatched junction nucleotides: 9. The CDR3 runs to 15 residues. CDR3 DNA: TGTGCCAGCAGCGGGAGGGGGGGGCGCCCCTACGAGCAGTACTTC. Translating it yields CASSGRGGRPYEQYF.

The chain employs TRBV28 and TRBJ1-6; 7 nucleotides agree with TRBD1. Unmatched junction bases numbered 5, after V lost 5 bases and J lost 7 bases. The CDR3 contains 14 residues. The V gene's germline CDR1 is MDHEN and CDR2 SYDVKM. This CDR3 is CASSRQGNNSPLHF. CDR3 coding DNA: TGTGCCAGCAGTCGACAGGGCAACAATTCACCCCTCCACTTT.

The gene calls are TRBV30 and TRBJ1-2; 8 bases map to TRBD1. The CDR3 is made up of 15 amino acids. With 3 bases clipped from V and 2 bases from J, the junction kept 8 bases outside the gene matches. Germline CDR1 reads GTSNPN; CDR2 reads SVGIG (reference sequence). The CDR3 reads CAWRHPGGHNYGYTF. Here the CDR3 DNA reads TGTGCCTGGAGGCACCCAGGGGGCCACAACTATGGCTACACCTTC.

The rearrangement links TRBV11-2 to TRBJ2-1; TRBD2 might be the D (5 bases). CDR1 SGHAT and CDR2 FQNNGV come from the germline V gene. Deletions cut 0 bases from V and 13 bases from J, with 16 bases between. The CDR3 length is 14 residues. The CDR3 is CASSLDRVSGDQFF. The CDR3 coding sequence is TGTGCCAGCAGCTTAGATCGAGTGAGCGGAGACCAGTTCTTC.

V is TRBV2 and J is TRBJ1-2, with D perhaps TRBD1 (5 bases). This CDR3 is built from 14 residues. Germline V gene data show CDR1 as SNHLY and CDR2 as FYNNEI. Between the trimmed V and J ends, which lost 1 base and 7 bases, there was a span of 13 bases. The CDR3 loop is CASSEGGPTGGYTF. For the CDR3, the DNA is TGTGCCAGCAGTGAAGGGGGCCCGACGGGTGGCTACACCTTC.

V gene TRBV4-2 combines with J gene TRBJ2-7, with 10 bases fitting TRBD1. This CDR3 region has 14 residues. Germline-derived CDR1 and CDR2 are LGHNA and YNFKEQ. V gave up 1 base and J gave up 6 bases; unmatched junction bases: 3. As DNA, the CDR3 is TGTGCCAGCAGCCAAGTAGGACAGGGGGTCGAGCAGTACTTC. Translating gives CASSQVGQGVEQYF.

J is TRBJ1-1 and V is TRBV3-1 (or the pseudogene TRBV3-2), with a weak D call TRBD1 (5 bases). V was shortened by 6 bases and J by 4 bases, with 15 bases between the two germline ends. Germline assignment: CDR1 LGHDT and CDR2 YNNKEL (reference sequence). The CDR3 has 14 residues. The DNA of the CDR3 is TGTGCCAGCAGACCTCTGGGGCAGACCACTGAAGCTTTCTTT. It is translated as CASRPLGQTTEAFF.

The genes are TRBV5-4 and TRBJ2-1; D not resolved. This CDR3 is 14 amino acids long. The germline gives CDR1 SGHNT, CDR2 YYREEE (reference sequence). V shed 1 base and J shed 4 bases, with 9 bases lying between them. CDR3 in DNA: TGTGCCAGCAGCTTGCGTGACACTTACAATGAGCAGTTCTTC. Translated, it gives CASSLRDTYNEQFF.

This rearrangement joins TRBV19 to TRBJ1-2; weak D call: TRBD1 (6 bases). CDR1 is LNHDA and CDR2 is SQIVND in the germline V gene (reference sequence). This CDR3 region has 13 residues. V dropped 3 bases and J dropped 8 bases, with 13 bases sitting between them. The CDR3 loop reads CASSIRPGVGYTF. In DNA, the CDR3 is TGTGCCAGTAGTATTCGGCCAGGGGTCGGCTACACCTTC.

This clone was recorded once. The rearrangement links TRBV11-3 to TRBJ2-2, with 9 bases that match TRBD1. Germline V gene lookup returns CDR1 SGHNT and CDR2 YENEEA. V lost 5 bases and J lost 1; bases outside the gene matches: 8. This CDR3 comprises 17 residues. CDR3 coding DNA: TGTGCCAGCAGCCCTGACTCGGGACAGGGGAACACCGGGGAGCTGTTTTTT. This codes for CASSPDSGQGNTGELFF.

CDR3 nucleotide sequence: TGTGCCAGTAGTATGGGGACAGGGGGCAGCTCCTACAATGAGCAGTTCTTC. This translates into CASSMGTGGSSYNEQFF. The V and J genes are TRBV19 and TRBJ2-1; 12 bases match TRBD1. The CDR3 covers 17 residues. Germline V gives CDR1 LNHDA, CDR2 SQIVND (reference sequence). Trimming at V came to 3 bases and at J to 0 bases, leaving 3 bases not matched to a gene.

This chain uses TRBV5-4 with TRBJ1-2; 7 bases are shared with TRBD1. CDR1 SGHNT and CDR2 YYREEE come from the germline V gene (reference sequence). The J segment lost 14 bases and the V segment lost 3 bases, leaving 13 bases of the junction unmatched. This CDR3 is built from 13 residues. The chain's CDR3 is CASSSSQGDQLTF. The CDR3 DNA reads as TGTGCCAGCAGCTCATCCCAGGGGGACCAGTTAACCTTC. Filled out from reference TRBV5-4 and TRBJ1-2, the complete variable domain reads ETGVTQSPTHLIKTRGQQVTLRCSSQSGHNTVSWYQQALGQGPQFIFQYYREEENGRGNFPPRFSGLQFPNYSSELNVNALELDDSALYLCASSSSQGDQLTFGSGTRLTVV.

CDR3: CASSSNTGGLAFF. In DNA, the CDR3 is TGCGCCAGCAGCTCTAATACAGGGGGTTTGGCTTTCTTT. The chain employs TRBV5-1 and TRBJ1-1; TRBD1 aligns across 8 bases. Germline V CDR1 and CDR2: SGHRS, YFSETQ. This CDR3 contains 13 residues. V was clipped by 3 bases and J by 11 bases; unmatched bases: 9.

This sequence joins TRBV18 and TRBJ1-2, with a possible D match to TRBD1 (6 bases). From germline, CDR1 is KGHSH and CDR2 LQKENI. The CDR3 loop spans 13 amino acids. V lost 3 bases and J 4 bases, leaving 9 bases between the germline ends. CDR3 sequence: CASSPVDSYGYTF. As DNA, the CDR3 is TGTGCCAGCTCACCCGTGGACAGCTATGGCTACACCTTC.